The source of this TCR beta chain is a study of PD-L1 blockade in urothelial cancer. On this clone: Its antigen is not identified.

The sample's time point: pretreatment peripheral blood. Each patient's cancer was a locally advanced or metastatic urothelial carcinoma. Profiled with immunoSEQ multiplex PCR; TCRdb holds only in-frame clones, not every one. The sample yields about 81,000 clones, more than 80% seen once. Findings and limits, study-wide: Having blood TCR clonality under the median before treatment predicted better survival.

This specimen consisted of PBMCs, obtained around atezolizumab (anti-PD-L1) treatment. This TCR was sampled from a woman aged 80 or over with urothelial cancer.

CDR3 in DNA: TGTGCCAGCAGTGATTCCTACCTAAGCACTGAAGCTTTCTTT. It specifies CASSDSYLSTEAFF. The rearrangement uses TRBV2 and TRBJ1-1; unclear D gene. The V gene lost 3 bases and the J gene lost 4 bases, with 12 bases spanning the gap. CDR1 is SNHLY, CDR2 FYNNEI, per germline. The CDR3 length is 14 residues.